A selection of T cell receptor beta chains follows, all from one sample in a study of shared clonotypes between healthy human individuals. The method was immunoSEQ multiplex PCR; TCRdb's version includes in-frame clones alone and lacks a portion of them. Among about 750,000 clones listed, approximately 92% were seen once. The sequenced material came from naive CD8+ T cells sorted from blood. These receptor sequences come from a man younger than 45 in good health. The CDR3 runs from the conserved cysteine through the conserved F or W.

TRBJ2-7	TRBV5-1	CASSWDREGYEQYF
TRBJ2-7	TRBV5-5	CASSLRLAGAHEQYF
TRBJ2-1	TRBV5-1	CASSPDRGPSYNEQFF
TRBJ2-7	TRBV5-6	CASSYRTRITYEQYF
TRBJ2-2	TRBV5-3	CARSDRDRGRSHVFWNTGELFF
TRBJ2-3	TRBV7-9	CASSPGPRTDTQYF
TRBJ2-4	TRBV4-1	CASSDPIAKNIQYF
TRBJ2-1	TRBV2	CASTGLAGLYNEQFF
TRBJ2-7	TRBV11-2	CASRQNYEQYF
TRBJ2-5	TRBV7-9	CASNWAARQETQYF
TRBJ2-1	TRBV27	CASSLAAGPVNNEQFF
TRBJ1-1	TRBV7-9	CASSLSGAEAFF
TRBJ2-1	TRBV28	CASSSGPNNEQFF
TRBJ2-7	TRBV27	CASSHGGSYEQYF
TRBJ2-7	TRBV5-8	CASSRDSYEQYF
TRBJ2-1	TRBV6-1	CASSELAGRPYNEQFF
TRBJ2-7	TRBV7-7	CASSFAEGAEQYF
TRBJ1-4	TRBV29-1	CSVEGPSKDEKLFF